Below, 3 T cell receptor beta chains from the same sample are listed, as sequenced in a study of OX40 agonist ivuxolimab in advanced cancers. TCRdb keeps only in-frame clones here, not all; method: immunoSEQ multiplex PCR. The table lists over 50,000 clones, more than 65% of them singletons. The sample consisted of CD4+ or CD8+ T cells sorted from blood, taken in a trial of the OX40 agonist ivuxolimab. These receptors all come from an adult with an advanced solid tumor such as melanoma, head and neck, liver or kidney cancer.

This clone was detected once. This chain joins TRBV28 and TRBJ1-4; 9 bases agree with TRBD1. Germline trimming cut 5 bases from V and 6 bases from J; bases unmatched to any gene: 4. The CDR3 runs to 14 residues. CDR1 and CDR2 (germline): MDHEN, SYDVKM. The CDR3 nucleotides read TGTGCCAGCAGTCGAAGACAGGGGGATGAAAAACTGTTTTTT. It is translated as CASSRRQGDEKLFF.

V usage is TRBV7-9 and J usage is TRBJ1-4, with D perhaps matching TRBD1 (5 bases). The CDR3 has 16 residues. CDR1 SEHNR and CDR2 FQNEAQ come from the germline V gene (reference sequence). Trimming removed 4 bases at V and 5 bases at J, with 17 bases between. CDR3 sequence reads: CASSSSPDGANEKLFF. CDR3 sequence (DNA): TGTGCCAGCAGCTCATCCCCGGACGGGGCAAATGAAAAACTGTTTTTT.

For the CDR3, the DNA is TGCGCCAGCAGCATACAGCTCCTCACTGAAGCTTTCTTT. It yields the protein CASSIQLLTEAFF. The chain joins TRBV5-1 to TRBJ1-1, with D uncertain. V was clipped by 4 bases and J by 4 bases, with 11 bases between them. From germline, CDR1 is SGHRS and CDR2 YFSETQ. This CDR3 is 13 amino acids long.